This entry concerns a single T cell receptor (beta chain). Antigen specificity is unknown. The record originates from a study of siplizumab effects on memory and regulatory T cells. Study-wide findings and caveats: Siplizumab conditions gave an average of about 62% Treg-derived mappable alloreactive CD4+ clones, versus about 26% for controls. Naive T cells apparently outstripped memory cells in diversity and seemed major alloresponse contributors. Whether the proliferating Tregs (from siplizumab cultures) were suppressive was not confirmed.

Generated by immunoSEQ multiplex PCR, the TCRdb table keeps only in-frame clones and is missing some. The sample carries 90,000 to 120,000 clones, about 90% recorded once. Germline trimming cut 5 bases from V and 4 bases from J; bases unmatched to any gene: 11. The germline gives CDR1 SGHTA, CDR2 FQGNSA. There are 19 residues in the CDR3. This TCR derives from a human donor in good health. The sample was Tregs sorted from blood. The rearrangement joins TRBV7-2 to TRBJ2-6, with 13 bases matching TRBD2. The DNA for the CDR3 is TGTGCCAGCAGCGCAATCGGACTAGCGGGAGTAAGGGGGGCCAACGTCCTGACTTTC. This translates into CASSAIGLAGVRGANVLTF.